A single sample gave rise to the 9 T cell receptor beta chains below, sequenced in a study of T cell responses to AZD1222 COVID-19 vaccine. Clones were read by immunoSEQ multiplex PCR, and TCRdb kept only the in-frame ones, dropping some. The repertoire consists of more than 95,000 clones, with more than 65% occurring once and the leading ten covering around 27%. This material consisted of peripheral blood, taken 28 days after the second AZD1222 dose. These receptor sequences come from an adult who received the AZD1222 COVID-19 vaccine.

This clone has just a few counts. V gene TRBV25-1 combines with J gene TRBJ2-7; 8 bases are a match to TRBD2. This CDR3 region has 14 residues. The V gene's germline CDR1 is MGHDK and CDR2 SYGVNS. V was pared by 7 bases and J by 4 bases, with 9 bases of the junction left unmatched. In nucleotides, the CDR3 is TGTGCCAGCACCCCGGGGGGGACGAAGTACGAGCAGTACTTC. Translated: CASTPGGTKYEQYF.

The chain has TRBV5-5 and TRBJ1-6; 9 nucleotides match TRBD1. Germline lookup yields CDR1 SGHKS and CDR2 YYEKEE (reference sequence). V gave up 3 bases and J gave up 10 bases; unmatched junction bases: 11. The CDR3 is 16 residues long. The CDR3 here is CASSSVTGGGRSPLHF. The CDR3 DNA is TGTGCCAGCAGCTCGGTTACAGGGGGCGGAAGGTCACCCCTCCACTTT.

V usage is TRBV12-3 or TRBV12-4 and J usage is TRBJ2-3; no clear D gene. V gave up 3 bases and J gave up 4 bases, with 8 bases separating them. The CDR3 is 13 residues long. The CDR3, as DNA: TGTGCCAGCAGTTTGGGGTTCGCAGATACGCAGTATTTT. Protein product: CASSLGFADTQYF.

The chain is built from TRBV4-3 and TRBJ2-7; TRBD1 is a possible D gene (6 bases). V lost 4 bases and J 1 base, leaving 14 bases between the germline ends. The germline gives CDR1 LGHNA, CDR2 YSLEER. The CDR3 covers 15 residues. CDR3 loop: CASSPNADSSYEQYF. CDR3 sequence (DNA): TGCGCCAGCAGCCCTAACGCGGACAGTTCCTACGAGCAGTACTTC.

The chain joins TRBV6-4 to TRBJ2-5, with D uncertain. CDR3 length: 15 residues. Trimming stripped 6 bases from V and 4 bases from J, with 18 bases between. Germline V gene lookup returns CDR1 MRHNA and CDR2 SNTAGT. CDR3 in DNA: TGTGCCAGCAGCCCATCGACGGGTGCAGGAGAGACCCAGTACTTC. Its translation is CASSPSTGAGETQYF.

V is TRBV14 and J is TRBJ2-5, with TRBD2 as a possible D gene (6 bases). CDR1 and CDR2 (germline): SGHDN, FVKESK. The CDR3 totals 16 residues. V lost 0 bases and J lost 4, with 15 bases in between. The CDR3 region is CASSQDPGEARETQYF. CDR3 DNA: TGTGCCAGCAGCCAAGATCCGGGGGAGGCCAGAGAGACCCAGTACTTC.

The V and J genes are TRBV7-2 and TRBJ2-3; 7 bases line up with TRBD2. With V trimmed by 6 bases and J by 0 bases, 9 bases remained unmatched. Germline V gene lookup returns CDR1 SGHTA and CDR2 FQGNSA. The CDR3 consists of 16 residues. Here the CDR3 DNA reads TGTGCCAGCAGGAAGACTAGCTTAACTAGCACAGATACGCAGTATTTT. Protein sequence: CASRKTSLTSTDTQYF.

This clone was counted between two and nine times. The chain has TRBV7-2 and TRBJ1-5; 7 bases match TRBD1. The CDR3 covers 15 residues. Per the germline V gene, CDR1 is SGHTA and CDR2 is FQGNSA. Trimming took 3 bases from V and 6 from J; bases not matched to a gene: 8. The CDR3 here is CASSFGTVGGQPQHF. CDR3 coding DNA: TGTGCCAGCAGCTTCGGGACAGTAGGCGGTCAGCCCCAGCATTTT.

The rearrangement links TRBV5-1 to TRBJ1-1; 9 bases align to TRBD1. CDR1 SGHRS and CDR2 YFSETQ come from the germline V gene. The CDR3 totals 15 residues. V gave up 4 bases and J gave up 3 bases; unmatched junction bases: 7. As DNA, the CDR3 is TGCGCCAGCAGCCAACAGGGGGCGACGCACACTGAAGCTTTCTTT. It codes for CASSQQGATHTEAFF.